This record concerns one T cell receptor beta chain sequence. The antigen remains unidentified. This entry comes from a study of CD8 T cells in Susac syndrome. Overall study: When their blood was taken, patients with Susac syndrome were therapy-naive, taking corticosteroids, or taking intravenous immunoglobulin alone.

The germline V gene has CDR1 LGHDT and CDR2 YNNKEL (reference sequence). Trimming shortened V by 0 bases and J by 7 bases, and 16 bases separated the two germline ends. The CDR3 extends over 16 amino acids. Study-wide results and caveats: Susac CD8+ cells expanded clonally the most in TEMRA cells and in active patients.

Random hexamers served to reverse transcribe roughly 0.45 to 1 ug RNA. TCR beta CDR3 was amplified by immunoSEQ multiplex PCR. This amplification extended across 54 Vbeta and 13 Jbeta segments. TCRdb passed the immunoSEQ multiplex PCR reads through MiXCR, listing each CDR3 protein once. The table shows about 100,000 distinct CDR3 sequences, with around 96% occurring only once. This sequence originates from a human donor with Susac syndrome. The rearrangement links TRBV3-1 to TRBJ2-1, with D uncertain. The sample consisted of CD8+ T cells from PBMCs. The CDR3 loop reads CASSQDIGIIGNEQFF. CDR3 nucleotide sequence: TGTGCCAGCAGCCAAGATATAGGAATCATAGGTAATGAGCAGTTCTTC.